Detailed here is one TCR beta chain. The sample is drawn from a study of T cell repertoires in cytomegalovirus infection. In TCRdb, the reads were re-called with MiXCR into one record per CDR3 protein. In the table there are approximately 700,000 distinct CDR3 sequences, approximately 40% of which are singletons. The V gene's germline CDR1 is MDHEN and CDR2 SYDVKM. The CDR3 runs 13 residues. The V end was cut by 2 bases, the J end by 8 bases, with 10 bases between. The V call is TRBV28, the J call TRBJ1-5, with unresolved D. Sequenced input: PBMCs. This TCR was recovered from a human donor in good health (CMV status not recorded). Some clones in this sample may be carry-over from other donors' samples. The CDR3 region has the DNA TGTGCCAGCAGTTTAATCCGGGGAGAGCCCCAGCATTTT. Protein product: CASSLIRGEPQHF. Drawing the rest from reference TRBV28 and TRBJ1-5, the complete variable domain is DVKVTQSSRYLVKRTGEKVFLECVQDMDHENMFWYRQDPGLGLRLIYFSYDVKMKEKGDIPEGYSVSREKKERFSLILESASTNQTSMYLCASSLIRGEPQHFGDGTRLSIL.